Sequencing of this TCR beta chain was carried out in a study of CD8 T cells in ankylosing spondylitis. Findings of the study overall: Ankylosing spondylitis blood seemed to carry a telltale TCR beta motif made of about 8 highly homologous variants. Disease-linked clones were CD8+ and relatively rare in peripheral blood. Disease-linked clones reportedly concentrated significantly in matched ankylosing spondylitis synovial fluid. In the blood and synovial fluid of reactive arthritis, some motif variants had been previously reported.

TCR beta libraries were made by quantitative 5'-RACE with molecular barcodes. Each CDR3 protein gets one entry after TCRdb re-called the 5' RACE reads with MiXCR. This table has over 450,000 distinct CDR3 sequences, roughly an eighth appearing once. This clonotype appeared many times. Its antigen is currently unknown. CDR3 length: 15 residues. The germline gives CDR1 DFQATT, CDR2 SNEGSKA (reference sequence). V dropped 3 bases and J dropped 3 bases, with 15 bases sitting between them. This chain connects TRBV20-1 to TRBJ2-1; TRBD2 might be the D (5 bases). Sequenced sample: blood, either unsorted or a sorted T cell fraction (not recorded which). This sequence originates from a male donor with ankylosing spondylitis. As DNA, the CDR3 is TGCAGTGCTAGTCGAGCTAGCAGCGACTACAATGAGCAGTTCTTC. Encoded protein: CSASRASSDYNEQFF.